A single sample is the source of the 8 T cell receptor beta chains below, sequenced in a study of blood T cell repertoires in COVID-19. Generated by immunoSEQ multiplex PCR, the TCRdb table keeps only in-frame clones and is missing some. The profile covers around 150,000 clones, with roughly 91% appearing a single time and over 3.5% taken by the ten largest. Input material: peripheral blood. The receptors originated from a woman in her 50s with acute or convalescent COVID-19.

CDR3 sequence reads: CASSGTGLGQPQHF. Written as DNA, the CDR3 is TGTGCCAGCTCAGGGACAGGGTTGGGTCAGCCCCAGCATTTT. This chain links TRBV18 with TRBJ1-5; 9 positions match TRBD1. Germline CDR1 is KGHSH and CDR2 is LQKENI. Trimming cost V 5 bases and J 6 bases; bases outside gene matches: 5. The CDR3 has 14 residues.

This clone came up a few times. The rearrangement uses TRBV7-9 and TRBJ2-1, with 12 bases matching TRBD2. Germline CDR1 reads SEHNR; CDR2 reads FQNEAQ (reference sequence). V shed 6 bases, J shed 6 bases, and the junction held 12 bases outside the gene matches. The CDR3 length is 17 residues. Written as DNA, the CDR3 is TGTGCCAGCAGGGACAACCCGACTAGCGGGAGTCGCAATGAGCAGTTCTTC. Protein product: CASRDNPTSGSRNEQFF.

The chain recombines TRBV30 with TRBJ1-2; D is uncertain. The CDR3 loop spans 10 amino acids. V lost 8 bases to trimming and J lost 0 bases, with 4 bases between them. The germline gives CDR1 GTSNPN, CDR2 SVGIG (reference sequence). This chain's CDR3 is CAPANYGYTF. The CDR3 region has the DNA TGTGCCCCAGCTAACTATGGCTACACCTTC.

V is TRBV5-4 and J is TRBJ1-2, with 10 positions matching TRBD1. The germline CDR1 and CDR2 sequences are SGHNT and YYREEE (reference sequence). V lost 2 bases to trimming and J lost 4 bases; unmatched junction nucleotides: 8. The CDR3 contains 16 residues. The CDR3 bases are TGTGCCAGCAGCTTTTGGGACAGGGGTAAGGGCTATGGCTACACCTTC. Amino acid sequence: CASSFWDRGKGYGYTF.

This clone was seen just once. This chain uses TRBV10-3 with TRBJ1-2, with D possibly TRBD1 on 5 matching bases. In germline, CDR1 is ENHRY, CDR2 SYGVKD. V dropped 5 bases and J dropped 8 bases, with 9 bases sitting between them. This CDR3 has 11 amino acids. CDR3 sequence (DNA): TGTGCCATCAGTATTACAGGAGGCTACACCTTC. This sequence encodes CAISITGGYTF.

This clone was seen once. The chain employs TRBV7-6 and TRBJ1-1; 7 positions match TRBD1. After removal of 2 bases from V and 4 bases from J, the junction contained 10 bases not matched to a gene. This CDR3 spans 16 amino acids. Germline V gene data show CDR1 as SGHVS and CDR2 as FNYEAQ. The DNA of the CDR3 is TGTGCCAGCAGCTTAACCGAGGGGGCGCGAGGCACTGAAGCTTTCTTT. Translated: CASSLTEGARGTEAFF. The variable domain in full, with the rest retrieved from reference TRBV7-6 and TRBJ1-1, is GAGVSQSPRYKVTKRGQDVALRCDPISGHVSLYWYRQALGQGPEFLTYFNYEAQQDKSGLPNDRFSAERPEGSISTLTIQRTEQRDSAMYRCASSLTEGARGTEAFFGQGTRLTVV.

The chain uses TRBV2 and TRBJ1-1; TRBD1 matches at 8 bases. Germline loops: CDR1 SNHLY, CDR2 FYNNEI. V dropped 6 bases and J dropped 0; count of bases not matched to a gene: 3. CDR3 length: 14 residues. This CDR3 reads CASRLTGVNTEAFF. Written as DNA, the CDR3 is TGTGCCAGCAGATTGACAGGGGTGAACACTGAAGCTTTCTTT.

CDR3 amino acids: CASSTRQVGTMNTEAFF. The DNA of the CDR3 is TGTGCCAGTAGTACCCGACAGGTCGGGACCATGAACACTGAAGCTTTCTTT. The chain recombines TRBV19 with TRBJ1-1; D perhaps matches TRBD1 (6 bases). Trimming removed 4 bases at V and 0 bases at J, with 18 bases between. This CDR3 contains 17 residues. Germline V gene sequence: CDR1 LNHDA, CDR2 SQIVND (reference sequence).